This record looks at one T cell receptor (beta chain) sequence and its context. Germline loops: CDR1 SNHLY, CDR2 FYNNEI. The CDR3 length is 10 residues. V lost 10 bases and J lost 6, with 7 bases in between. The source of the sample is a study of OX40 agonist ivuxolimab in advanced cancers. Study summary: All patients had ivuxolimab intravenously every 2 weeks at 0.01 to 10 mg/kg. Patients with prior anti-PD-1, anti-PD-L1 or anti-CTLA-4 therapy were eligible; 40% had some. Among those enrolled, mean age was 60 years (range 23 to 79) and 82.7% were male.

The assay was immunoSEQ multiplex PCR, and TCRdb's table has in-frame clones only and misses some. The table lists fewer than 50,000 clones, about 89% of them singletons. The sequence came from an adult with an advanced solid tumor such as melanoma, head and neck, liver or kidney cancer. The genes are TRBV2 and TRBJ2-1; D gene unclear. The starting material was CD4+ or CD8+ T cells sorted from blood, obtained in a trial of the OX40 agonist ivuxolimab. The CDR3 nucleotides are TGTGCCAACGGGCTCAATGAGCAGTTCTTC. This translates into CANGLNEQFF.